The 22 T cell receptor beta chains reported below all come from one sample, sequenced in a study of tumor-infiltrating lymphocytes in primary liver carcinoma. TCR beta cDNA was reverse-transcribed from about 500 ng of total RNA. The reaction used a constant-region primer and ProtoScript II reverse transcriptase. Modified slightly, ARM-PCR produced TCR beta libraries over three nested multiplex PCR rounds. For approximately 11 cycles apiece, the opening two PCR rounds ran with TRBV1-TRBV30 forward primers and a C-beta reverse primer. Each CDR3 protein is one row after TCRdb ran MiXCR on the multiplex PCR reads. This sample yields fewer than 250,000 distinct CDR3 sequences, of which over 80% are seen a single time; 15% to 20% belongs to the top ten. From unsorted bulk tissue weighing roughly 17-34 mg, DNA and RNA were co-extracted. The sample taken for sequencing was tumor tissue from primary liver carcinoma. These TCRs come from a man in his forties with primary liver carcinoma and hepatitis B virus infection.

With respect to this clonotype: Just one base apart from a much larger clone, this may be a read error. V and J are TRBV28 and TRBJ1-5, with D possibly matching TRBD1 (5 bases). The CDR3 length is 13 residues. The V gene's germline CDR1 is MDHEN and CDR2 SYDVKM. V was cut by 7 bases and J by 7 bases, with 14 bases left in between. In DNA form, the CDR3 reads TGTGCCAGCACCAAAGACAGTGTCCAGCCCCAGCATTTT. Translation gives CASTKDSVQPQHF. Drawing the rest from reference TRBV28 and TRBJ1-5, the complete variable domain is DVKVTQSSRYLVKRTGEKVFLECVQDMDHENMFWYRQDPGLGLRLIYFSYDVKMKEKGDIPEGYSVSREKKERFSLILESASTNQTSMYLCASTKDSVQPQHFGDGTRLSIL.

This clonotype appeared once. A read error may explain this, as a much larger clone is one base away. This sequence joins TRBV5-1 and TRBJ1-2, with D hard to call. CDR1 and CDR2 from the germline V gene are SGHRS and YFSETQ. This CDR3 region has 13 residues. CDR3 DNA: TGCGCCAGCAGCCACAACCCTTTCTATGGCCACACCTTC. It is translated as CASSHNPFYGHTF.

A word on this clonotype: One end of the junction is discordant with germline, which a read error may explain. The V gene is TRBV14, the J gene TRBJ2-3; a weak D match, TRBD2 (5 bases). In germline, CDR1 is SGHDN, CDR2 FVKESK. There are 16 residues in the CDR3. CDR3 nucleotide sequence: TGTGCCAGCAGCCAAGATCCAGGACTCAACACAGATATGCAGTATTTT. It is translated as CASSQDPGLNTDMQYF.

This clonotype has only one observation. One junction end does not reproduce the germline sequence, and a read error may be involved. The chain combines TRBV14 with TRBJ1-4; no clear D gene. The CDR3 totals 17 residues. Germline V gene lookup returns CDR1 SGHDN and CDR2 FVKESK. The DNA of the CDR3 is TGTGCCAGCAGGCAAGATTTCCGGGGTAATTCAAATGAAAAACTGTTTTTT. It translates to CASRQDFRGNSNEKLFF.

The chain combines TRBV6-1 with TRBJ2-1; 7 bases are shared with TRBD2. From germline, CDR1 is MNHNS and CDR2 SASEGT. The CDR3 is 16 residues long. V was clipped by 5 bases and J by 11 bases; unmatched bases: 18. This CDR3 reads CASSQKGSGDWNKQFF. The CDR3 region has the DNA TGTGCCAGCAGTCAAAAGGGAAGCGGGGATTGGAATAAGCAGTTCTTC.

The chain combines TRBV19 with TRBJ1-5; D is uncertain. The CDR3 sequence is 14 residues long. Trimming pared 5 bases from V and 4 bases from J, leaving 12 bases between. Germline CDR1 LNHDA, CDR2 SQIVND (reference sequence). The CDR3 here is CASSFGLKNQPQHF. CDR3 sequence (DNA): TGTGCCAGTAGTTTCGGGCTGAAGAATCAGCCCCAGCATTTT.

With regard to this clonotype: The final CDR3 position lacks the conserved phenylalanine or tryptophan, pointing to a likely read error. This chain links TRBV29-1 with TRBJ2-1; TRBD1 or TRBD2 may be the D gene (5 bases each). V dropped 5 bases and J dropped 8 bases, with 19 bases sitting between them. The germline gives CDR1 SQVTM, CDR2 ANQGSEA. The CDR3 contains 14 residues. CDR3: CSVRGRAGGDEQFL. The CDR3, as DNA: TGCAGCGTTCGAGGCAGGGCTGGAGGCGATGAGCAGTTCCTC.

Notes on this clonotype: The CDR3 does not end in the conserved phenylalanine or tryptophan, so this is likely a read error. The CDR3 reads CANSYEVPYKQYL. CDR3 nucleotides: TGTGCCAACAGTTACGAGGTACCCTACAAGCAGTACCTC. The chain joins TRBV6-2 or TRBV6-3 to TRBJ2-7; D gene ambiguous. The CDR3 is 13 amino acids. Germline CDR1 and CDR2: MNHEY and SVGEGT.

This clonotype appeared a single time. This sequence joins TRBV29-1 and TRBJ1-2; D unresolved. Trimming left V 8 bases short and J 8 bases short, with 24 bases between. The V gene's germline CDR1 is SQVTM and CDR2 ANQGSEA. The CDR3 extends over 14 amino acids. In DNA form, the CDR3 reads TGCAGCTGTTCCCTGTACATGGGAGTAGTCGGCTACACCTTC. This gives the protein CSCSLYMGVVGYTF.

Turning to this clonotype: Given the absence of the conserved phenylalanine or tryptophan at the CDR3 end, a read error is likely. The V gene is TRBV29-1, the J gene TRBJ2-6, with TRBD2 matching 14 bases. Germline V gives CDR1 SQVTM, CDR2 ANQGSEA. The CDR3 contains 18 residues. The CDR3 sequence: CSVGGTSGSLSGADVLTL. The CDR3 coding sequence is TGCAGCGTTGGAGGGACTAGCGGGAGCCTCTCTGGGGCCGACGTCCTGACTCTC.

Note on this clonotype: At one end, the junction sequence differs from germline, possibly due to a read error. The chain combines TRBV5-4 with TRBJ2-1; 9 bases fit TRBD2. The CDR3 runs to 15 residues. Germline CDR1 and CDR2: SGHNT and YYREEE (reference sequence). The CDR3, as DNA: TGTGCCAGTAGCTTACTAGCGGGCTCCTACAATGATCAGTTATTC. The encoded protein is CASSLLAGSYNDQLF.

As for this clonotype: At one end the junction does not follow the germline gene, possibly because of a read error. The chain is built from TRBV11-2 and TRBJ1-5; a possible D gene is TRBD1 (6 bases). Germline V gene sequence: CDR1 SGHAT, CDR2 FQNNGV. The CDR3 extends over 17 amino acids. The CDR3 sequence is CVSSLVGVTGSNQRQHF. DNA for the CDR3: TGTGTCAGCAGCTTGGTAGGGGTAACAGGGAGCAATCAGCGCCAGCATTTT.

Regarding this clonotype: Germline and junction disagree at one end, which may indicate a read error. This chain uses TRBV4-2 with TRBJ2-5; tentative D call: TRBD2 (5 bases). Germline V gene data show CDR1 as LGHNA and CDR2 as YNFKEQ. The CDR3 totals 19 residues. CDR3 residues: CASSPSWNSPAAFGETLYF. Written as DNA, the CDR3 is TGTGCCAGCAGCCCCAGTTGGAATAGCCCAGCGGCCTTTGGAGAGACCCTGTACTTC.

This clonotype has only a few counts. The V gene is TRBV10-2, the J gene TRBJ1-3; D is unclear. V was shortened by 9 bases and J by 0 bases, with 6 bases between the two germline ends. This CDR3 spans 12 amino acids. Germline V gene data show CDR1 as WSHSY and CDR2 as SAAADI. The CDR3 is CASNASGNTIYF. CDR3 nucleotide sequence: TGCGCCAGTAATGCCTCTGGAAACACCATATATTTT.

Regarding this clonotype: One end of the junction does not line up with germline, which may come from a read error. The chain recombines TRBV29-1 with TRBJ1-1, with a weak D call TRBD1 (6 bases). From germline, CDR1 is SQVTM and CDR2 ANQGSEA. The CDR3 sequence is 15 residues long. This chain's CDR3 is CSGSGDWGMNAEVFF. CDR3 in DNA: TGCAGCGGGTCAGGGGACTGGGGAATGAACGCTGAAGTTTTCTTT.

Note on this clonotype: A read error may account for a junction end that differs from germline. The chain has TRBV11-2 and TRBJ2-2; D tentatively fits TRBD1 or TRBD2 (5 bases each). The length of the CDR3 is 12 residues. Germline CDR1 is SGHAT and CDR2 is FQNNGV. CDR3 bases: TGTGCCAGCAACCCTGATTCCAGGGAGTTGTTTTTT. It encodes CASNPDSRELFF.

Comment on this clonotype: Since a much larger clone is just one base distant, this may be a read error. CDR3 protein: CASSFPTSGKNKQFF. The CDR3 region has the DNA TGTGCCAGCAGCTTTCCGACTAGCGGGAAGAATAAGCAGTTCTTC. V is TRBV7-9 and J is TRBJ2-1, with 11 positions matching TRBD2. With V trimmed by 3 bases and J by 11 bases, 9 bases remained unmatched. Germline V gene lookup returns CDR1 SEHNR and CDR2 FQNEAQ (reference sequence). The CDR3 sequence is 15 residues long. The variable domain in full, with the rest retrieved from reference TRBV7-9 and TRBJ2-1, is DTGVSQNPRHKITKRGQNVTFRCDPISEHNRLYWYRQTLGQGPEFLTYFQNEAQLEKSRLLSDRFSAERPKGSFSTLEIQRTEQGDSAMYLCASSFPTSGKNKQFFGPGTRLTVL.

Concerning this clonotype itself: Since no conserved phenylalanine or tryptophan closes the CDR3, a read error is the likely cause. This sequence joins TRBV11-3 and TRBJ1-5, with a possible D match to TRBD1 (5 bases). CDR1 is SGHNT, CDR2 YENEEA, per germline. The CDR3 length is 15 residues. CDR3 residues: CASSLDLGVAQPQHV. The CDR3 DNA follows: TGTGCGAGCAGCTTAGATTTGGGGGTGGCTCAGCCCCAGCATGTT.

Comment on this clonotype: A much larger clone differs from this one at a single base, so this may be a read error. The gene calls are TRBV11-2 and TRBJ2-7; the D is unclear. With 3 bases removed from V and 5 bases from J, the gap between germline ends came to 8 bases. The germline V gene has CDR1 SGHAT and CDR2 FQNNGV. The CDR3 has 12 residues. As DNA, the CDR3 is TGTGCCAGCAGCTTCGACAAGGACGAGCAGTACTTC. It is translated as CASSFDKDEQYF.

Of note for this clonotype: An end of the junction does not agree with germline; a read error may underlie this. This chain links TRBV5-4 with TRBJ2-2; D gene ambiguous. This CDR3 comprises 13 residues. CDR1 and CDR2 from the germline V gene are SGHNT and YYREEE (reference sequence). The CDR3 sequence is CVSNSEGYSELFF. For the CDR3, the DNA is TGTGTCAGCAACTCCGAAGGGTACAGCGAGCTGTTTTTT.

Notes on this clonotype: Compared with germline, one end of the junction differs, possibly owing to a read error. This CDR3 reads CASSLTQATEASF. The CDR3 DNA sequence: TGTGCCAGCAGTTTAACCCAGGCAACTGAAGCTTCCTTT. The J gene is TRBJ1-1, the V gene TRBV12-3 or TRBV12-4, with D hard to call. The CDR3 has 13 amino acids.

With respect to this clonotype: A single base separates this from a much larger clone, so it may be a read error. The chain has TRBV28 and TRBJ2-3; 8 bases fit TRBD2. CDR3 length equals 18 residues. Germline assignment: CDR1 MDHEN and CDR2 SYDVKM. With 10 bases clipped from V and 0 bases from J, the junction kept 18 bases outside the gene matches. The DNA of the CDR3 is TGTGCCAACAGCCTGTCGTCGGGACTAGGGTCTAGCACAGATACGCAGTATTTT. As protein: CANSLSSGLGSSTDTQYF.